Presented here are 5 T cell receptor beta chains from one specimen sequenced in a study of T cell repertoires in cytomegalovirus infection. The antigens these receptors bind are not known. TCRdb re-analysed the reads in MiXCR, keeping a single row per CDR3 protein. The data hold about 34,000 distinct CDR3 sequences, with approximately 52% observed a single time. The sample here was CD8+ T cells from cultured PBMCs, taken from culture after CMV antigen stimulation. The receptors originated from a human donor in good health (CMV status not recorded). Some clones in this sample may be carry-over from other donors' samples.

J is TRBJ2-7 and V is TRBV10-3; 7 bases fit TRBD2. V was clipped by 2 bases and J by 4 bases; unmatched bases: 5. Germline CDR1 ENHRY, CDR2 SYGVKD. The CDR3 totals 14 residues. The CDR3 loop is CAISERGETYEQYF. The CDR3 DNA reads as TGTGCCATCAGTGAGCGGGGGGAAACTTACGAGCAGTACTTC.

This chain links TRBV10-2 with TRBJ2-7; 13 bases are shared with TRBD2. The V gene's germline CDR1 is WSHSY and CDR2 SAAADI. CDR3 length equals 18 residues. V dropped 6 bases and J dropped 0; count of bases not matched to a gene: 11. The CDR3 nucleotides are TGCGCCAGCAGAGGGCCGGGACTAGCGGGGTTCAGCTCCTACGAGCAGTACTTC. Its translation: CASRGPGLAGFSSYEQYF.

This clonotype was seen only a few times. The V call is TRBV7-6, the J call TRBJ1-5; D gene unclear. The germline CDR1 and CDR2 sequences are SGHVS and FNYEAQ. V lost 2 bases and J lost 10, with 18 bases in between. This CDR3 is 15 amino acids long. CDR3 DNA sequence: TGTGCCAGCAGCTTATTGGCCAACACGGACCACCCCCAGCATTTT. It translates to CASSLLANTDHPQHF.

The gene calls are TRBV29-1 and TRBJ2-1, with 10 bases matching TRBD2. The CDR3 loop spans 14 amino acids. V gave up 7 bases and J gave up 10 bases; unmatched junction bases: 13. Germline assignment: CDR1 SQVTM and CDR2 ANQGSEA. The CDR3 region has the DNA TGCAGCGACTACGGGGCTAGCGGGAGCTGGGAGCAGTTCTTC. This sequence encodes CSDYGASGSWEQFF.

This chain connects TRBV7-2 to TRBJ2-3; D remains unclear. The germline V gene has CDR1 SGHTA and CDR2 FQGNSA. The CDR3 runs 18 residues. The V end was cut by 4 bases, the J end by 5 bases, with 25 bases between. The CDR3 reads CASSSLTSTPLPGDTQYF. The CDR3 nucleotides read TGTGCCAGCAGCTCTTTAACGTCAACTCCCCTCCCGGGAGATACGCAGTATTTT.